Listed here are 20 T cell receptor beta chains from one sample, sequenced in a study of T cell responses to AZD1222 COVID-19 vaccine. Clones were sequenced by immunoSEQ multiplex PCR, and TCRdb holds only the in-frame ones, with some missing. Among fewer than 20,000 clones listed, 88% were seen once. Sequencing was performed on peripheral blood, taken 28 days after the second AZD1222 dose. The receptors come from an adult who received the AZD1222 COVID-19 vaccine.

The chain is built from TRBV13 and TRBJ2-1; 10 positions agree with TRBD2. The V and J ends lost 0 bases and 10 bases, in that order; junction bases with no gene match: 9. CDR3 length equals 16 residues. Germline values: CDR1 PRHDT, CDR2 FYEKMQ (reference sequence). In DNA, the CDR3 is TGTGCCAGCAGCTTAGGTGGTAGCGGGGGGCAGCGAGAGCAGTTCTTC. This sequence encodes CASSLGGSGGQREQFF.

The chain combines TRBV18 with TRBJ1-3; D uncertain. The V gene's germline CDR1 is KGHSH and CDR2 LQKENI. This CDR3 contains 16 residues. With 1 base removed from V and 0 bases from J, the gap between germline ends came to 10 bases. CDR3 sequence reads: CASSPLRSRSGNTIYF. The CDR3, as DNA: TGTGCCAGCTCACCACTCAGATCGCGCTCTGGAAACACCATATATTTT.

This chain uses TRBV9 with TRBJ2-1; 11 bases are a match to TRBD2. This CDR3 has 18 amino acids. V shed 3 bases and J 4 bases; nucleotides not matched to a gene: 12. CDR1 SGDLS and CDR2 YYNGEE come from the germline V gene. This CDR3 reads CASSGEASGGISYNEQFF. The CDR3 nucleotides are TGTGCCAGCAGCGGTGAAGCTAGCGGGGGGATTAGTTACAATGAGCAGTTCTTC.

The sample holds one count of this clone. The chain couples TRBV4-2 to TRBJ2-3; TRBD2 matches 8 bases. The length of the CDR3 is 14 residues. V shed 4 bases, J shed 2 bases, and the junction held 2 bases outside the gene matches. The germline V gene encodes CDR1 LGHNA and CDR2 YNFKEQ. The CDR3 coding sequence is TGTGCCAGCAGCCCGGGACTAGTCACAGATACGCAGTATTTT. Its translation is CASSPGLVTDTQYF.

The chain couples TRBV19 to TRBJ2-4, with TRBD1 matching over 9 bases. CDR3 length equals 13 residues. Germline-derived CDR1 and CDR2 are LNHDA and SQIVND (reference sequence). V dropped 6 bases and J dropped 9; count of bases not matched to a gene: 6. CDR3 DNA sequence: TGTGCCAGTAGCCCAGGACAGGGGAGCATTCAGTACTTC. Translated, it gives CASSPGQGSIQYF.

This sequence joins TRBV10-1 and TRBJ2-7; unclear D gene. Trimming left V 2 bases short and J 4 bases short, with 9 bases between. The CDR3 contains 13 residues. Germline V gene lookup returns CDR1 WNHNN and CDR2 SYGVQD (reference sequence). The CDR3 coding sequence is TGCGCCAGCAGTGAGAATCTCGGGTACGAGCAGTACTTC. It specifies CASSENLGYEQYF.

The chain is built from TRBV5-1 and TRBJ2-3, with a possible D match to TRBD2 (5 bases). Trimming cost V 6 bases and J 0 bases, with 14 bases left between them. The CDR3 has 15 residues. Germline CDR1 is SGHRS and CDR2 is YFSETQ. The CDR3 here is CASTVSVPSTDTQYF. The CDR3 DNA is TGCGCCAGCACCGTTAGCGTCCCCAGCACAGATACGCAGTATTTT.

The rearrangement uses TRBV9 and TRBJ2-3, with D tentatively TRBD1 (6 bases). The CDR3 has 12 residues. V lost 8 bases and J lost 5, with 12 bases in between. In germline, CDR1 is SGDLS, CDR2 YYNGEE. Written as DNA, the CDR3 is TGTGCCAGTAACAGGGAGAAAGATACGCAGTATTTT. Residues: CASNREKDTQYF.

The chain links TRBV12-3 or TRBV12-4 to TRBJ2-7; D not certain. The length of the CDR3 is 12 residues. Trimming removed 5 bases from V and 6 bases from J, with 11 bases in between. This CDR3 reads CASSRLNFEQYF. Here the CDR3 DNA reads TGTGCCAGCAGTAGACTGAATTTCGAGCAGTACTTC.

CDR3: CASRTTGLEAFF. CDR3 in DNA: TGTGCCAGCAGAACTACAGGACTTGAAGCTTTCTTT. The genes are TRBV6-5 and TRBJ1-1; possibly TRBD1 for D (5 bases). Trimming stripped 6 bases from V and 7 bases from J, with 12 bases between. The CDR3 loop spans 12 amino acids. Per germline, CDR1 MNHEY and CDR2 SVGAGI.

V is TRBV4-3 and J is TRBJ1-6; 8 bases fit TRBD1. Trimming removed 2 bases from V and 6 bases from J; junction bases left unmatched: 6. The CDR3 spans 16 residues. Germline assignment: CDR1 LGHNA and CDR2 YSLEER. DNA of the CDR3: TGCGCCAGCAGCCAATTCCTTCAGGGGGCTAATTCACCCCTCCACTTT. Protein sequence: CASSQFLQGANSPLHF.

The chain is built from TRBV7-2 and TRBJ1-1; 7 bases are shared with TRBD1. CDR1 and CDR2 from the germline V gene are SGHTA and FQGNSA. Trimming cost V 4 bases and J 8 bases; bases outside gene matches: 10. The length of the CDR3 is 14 residues. CDR3 protein: CASSSNLRDREAFF. CDR3 in DNA: TGTGCCAGCAGCTCCAACCTCCGGGACAGAGAAGCTTTCTTT.

V is TRBV5-1 and J is TRBJ1-6, with D uncertain. V was trimmed by 0 bases and J by 9 bases, leaving 13 bases between them. Looked up from germline, CDR1 is SGHRS and CDR2 is YFSETQ. This CDR3 region has 15 residues. Written as DNA, the CDR3 is TGCGCCAGCAGCTTGGTCGAGGGTTTGAGTTCACCCCTCCACTTT. As protein: CASSLVEGLSSPLHF.

The chain couples TRBV6-5 to TRBJ2-3, with D unclear. The germline V gene has CDR1 MNHEY and CDR2 SVGAGI. The CDR3 is 12 residues long. CDR3 nucleotide sequence: TGTGCTGTGGGGAAAAGCACAGATACGCAGTATTTT. Translation: CAVGKSTDTQYF.

V gene TRBV2 combines with J gene TRBJ2-7; D call uncertain. CDR1 SNHLY and CDR2 FYNNEI come from the germline V gene. V was pared by 5 bases and J by 2 bases, with 10 bases between. The CDR3 sequence is 13 residues long. The CDR3 DNA reads TGTGCCAGCAGTAGGTTCCCCACCTACGAGCAGTACTTC. Its translation is CASSRFPTYEQYF.

The chain uses TRBV2 and TRBJ1-2, with D possibly being TRBD1 (5 bases). CDR1 SNHLY and CDR2 FYNNEI come from the germline V gene. Trimming removed 6 bases at V and 8 bases at J, with 25 bases between. The CDR3 length is 16 residues. The CDR3 sequence: CASRGDGGLRMGGYTF. The CDR3 DNA is TGTGCCAGCAGAGGGGACGGAGGACTACGTATGGGCGGCTACACCTTC.

The CDR3 DNA sequence: TGCAGCGTTGGACAGTCGAATCAGCCCCAGCATTTT. It yields the protein CSVGQSNQPQHF. The chain employs TRBV29-1 and TRBJ1-5; D may be TRBD1 (5 bases). Germline assignment: CDR1 SQVTM and CDR2 ANQGSEA. The germline V and J ends were trimmed by 4 bases and 4 bases, with 8 bases remaining between them. The CDR3 totals 12 residues.

The gene calls are TRBV5-4 and TRBJ1-4, with 7 nucleotides matching TRBD1. The V gene's germline CDR1 is SGHNT and CDR2 YYREEE (reference sequence). J was trimmed by 4 bases and V by 6 bases; bases with no gene match: 9. The CDR3 covers 15 residues. The CDR3 bases are TGTGCCAGCACCCGGAGGGGGCCGGATAATGAAAAACTGTTTTTT. It specifies CASTRRGPDNEKLFF.

The chain recombines TRBV18 with TRBJ1-3; D gene uncertain. This CDR3 comprises 13 residues. In germline, CDR1 is KGHSH, CDR2 LQKENI. V gave up 6 bases and J gave up 3 bases, with 9 bases separating them. The CDR3 loop is CASSDGNGNTIYF. CDR3 bases: TGTGCCAGCTCGGACGGAAATGGAAACACCATATATTTT.

CDR3 residues: CASSVGTLTFGDTQYF. CDR3 bases: TGTGCCAGCAGCGTTGGGACTCTAACCTTCGGAGATACGCAGTATTTT. The rearrangement links TRBV7-2 to TRBJ2-3; tentative D call: TRBD2 (6 bases). There are 16 residues in the CDR3. The germline V gene encodes CDR1 SGHTA and CDR2 FQGNSA. Trimming stripped 5 bases from V and 5 bases from J, with 20 bases between.